These 10 T cell receptor beta chains share one sample of origin, sequenced in a study of CXCR3-negative and CXCR3-positive naive CD8 T cells. UMI-labeled TRB cDNA libraries were prepared by 5' RACE. TCRdb reprocessed the 5' RACE reads and reports one entry per CDR3 protein, with no DNA. This specimen shows some 56,000 distinct CDR3 sequences; the ten leading clones hold more than 20%. The sequencing input was memory CD8+ T cells from blood. These receptors all stem from a human donor in good health. Some clones in this sample may be carry-over from other donors' samples.

The chain employs TRBV7-6 and TRBJ2-7; TCRdb's D call of TRBD1 is untestable without DNA. Germline CDR1 reads SGHVS; CDR2 reads FNYEAQ. There are 16 residues in the CDR3. The CDR3 is CASSSLQGASGYEQYF.

The chain is built from TRBV20-1 and TRBJ2-5. This CDR3 has 14 residues. The germline V gene encodes CDR1 DFQATT and CDR2 SNEGSKA (reference sequence). CDR3 protein: CSARDYRNLETQYF.

V usage is TRBV29-1 and J usage is TRBJ2-5; TCRdb selects TRBD1, and the lack of DNA leaves this call unchecked. The CDR3 totals 13 residues. The germline CDR1 and CDR2 sequences are SQVTM and ANQGSEA. CDR3 residues: CSVDPREGETQYF.

V usage is TRBV14 and J usage is TRBJ2-1. This CDR3 comprises 14 residues. CDR1 is SGHDN and CDR2 is FVKESK in the germline V gene. CDR3 protein: CATSFTSSYNEQFF.

The J gene is TRBJ2-5, the V gene TRBV7-2; TCRdb lists TRBD2, though no DNA is available to test this call. CDR3 size: 14 residues. From germline, CDR1 is SGHTA and CDR2 FQGNSA. The CDR3 region is CASRAQRGQETQYF.

V usage is TRBV20-1 and J usage is TRBJ2-3; the TRBD2 assignment by TCRdb is unverifiable without DNA. The CDR3 loop spans 17 amino acids. The germline gives CDR1 DFQATT, CDR2 SNEGSKA (reference sequence). The chain's CDR3 is CSARDFGRLAFTDTQYF.

CDR3: CASSVSETEGDEQYF. This chain uses TRBV6-1 with TRBJ2-7; without DNA, the TCRdb call of TRBD1 cannot be checked. The germline V gene encodes CDR1 MNHNS and CDR2 SASEGT. The CDR3 extends over 15 amino acids.

The CDR3 here is CSGVGASYEQYF. The genes are TRBV29-1 and TRBJ2-7. The CDR3 runs 12 residues. Germline lookup yields CDR1 SQVTM and CDR2 ANQGSEA.

The V gene is TRBV11-2, the J gene TRBJ1-2. CDR1 is SGHAT, CDR2 FQNNGV, per germline. CDR3 size: 19 residues. The CDR3 region is CASSLGGRMGDSSGYGYTF.

The rearrangement links TRBV7-2 to TRBJ2-3; the D gene TCRdb calls, TRBD1, cannot be checked with no DNA. The CDR3 is 14 residues long. In germline, CDR1 is SGHTA, CDR2 FQGNSA. This CDR3 reads CASSNRDRSDTQYF.